Here is one T cell receptor (beta chain) with its context. This specimen belongs to a study of shared T cell receptors in the human thymus. Method: immunoSEQ multiplex PCR; TCRdb's copy keeps in-frame clones and lacks some. The sample lists roughly 700,000 clones; roughly 90% were seen once. The V end lost 4 bases, the J end lost 5 bases, and 14 bases lay between the germline ends. In germline, CDR1 is MNHEY, CDR2 SMNVEV (reference sequence). The CDR3 spans 14 residues. These records were also assigned to another study, of human thymus T cells.

The receptor was isolated from a boy under three years old with a congenital heart defect. The chain combines TRBV27 with TRBJ2-5; D is undetermined. Sequencing was performed on thymocytes. As DNA, the CDR3 is TGTGCCAGCAGTTCCCCAGGTTTCAGGGAGACCCAGTACTTC. It encodes CASSSPGFRETQYF.